The source of this TCR beta chain is a study of OX40 agonist ivuxolimab in advanced cancers. V lost 7 bases to trimming and J lost 0 bases, with 10 bases between them. The CDR3 extends over 15 amino acids. Germline V gene data show CDR1 as MDHEN and CDR2 as SYDVKM. Generated by immunoSEQ multiplex PCR, the TCRdb table keeps only in-frame clones and is missing some. The repertoire holds tens of thousands of clones, with more than 85% as singletons. The chain joins TRBV28 to TRBJ2-6; D uncertain. This specimen was CD4+ or CD8+ T cells sorted from blood, taken in a trial of the OX40 agonist ivuxolimab. The sequence came from an adult with an advanced solid tumor such as melanoma, head and neck, liver or kidney cancer. The CDR3 DNA is TGTGCCAGCAAAGTCGGGCCCTCTGGGGCCAACGTCCTGACTTTC. Its protein is CASKVGPSGANVLTF.